This T cell receptor (beta chain) stems from a study of blood T cell repertoires in COVID-19. At the level of the study: Collection of acute and convalescent COVID-19 samples took place in the United States, Italy and Spain. The analysed material was cDNA or gDNA that came from T cells, B-cell-depleted T cells, or PBMCs.

Per the original methods: For nucleated cells, counts were estimated from reference gene primer amplification. The protocol was immunoSEQ multiplex PCR, while the TCRdb copy is restricted to in-frame clones and leaves out a portion. V, J and clone size reflect that table, while D and trimming were determined from the DNA. The sample holds about 90,000 clones; 90% are singletons and the top ten take 4% to 6%. The V gene's germline CDR1 is MNHEY and CDR2 SVGAGI. The ends lost 6 bases at V and 0 bases at J; junction bases unmatched: 2. The CDR3 runs 14 residues. Sequencing was carried out using peripheral blood. The sequence was obtained from a man aged 50-60 years with acute or convalescent COVID-19. The genes are TRBV6-5 and TRBJ1-5; 7 bases map to TRBD1. Here the CDR3 reads CASRGQYSNQPQHF. The CDR3 DNA is TGTGCCAGCAGGGGACAGTATAGCAATCAGCCCCAGCATTTT.